The present T cell receptor (beta chain) was sequenced within a study of lymphopenia after photon versus proton radiotherapy. Findings of the study overall: Better survival with proton therapy was suggested as possible, not demonstrated.

Trimming removed 1 base at V and 5 bases at J, with 9 bases between. Germline assignment: CDR1 LNHNV and CDR2 YYDKDF (reference sequence). The CDR3 consists of 13 residues. A note on this clone: What it recognizes is unknown.

TCRdb's table, derived via immunoSEQ multiplex PCR, lists solely in-frame clones and lacks some. Of 20,000 to 25,000 clones listed, about 85% are singletons. The chain uses TRBV15 and TRBJ2-7, with D perhaps matching TRBD2 (5 bases). The sequencing used peripheral blood, collected from a patient treated with photon-based radiotherapy. This receptor was taken from a man aged 55 to 70 with pancreatic cancer. CDR3 amino acids: CATSRGWEHEQYF. CDR3 DNA sequence: TGTGCCACCAGCAGAGGATGGGAGCACGAGCAGTACTTC.